The 7 T cell receptor beta chains listed next were all sequenced from one sample in a study of shared clonotypes between healthy human individuals. Naive CD8 cells, CD45RO-negative and positively selected for CCR7, excluded terminally differentiated effector memory CD45RA+ cells. Some clones are missing from TCRdb's copy, which holds only in-frame ones; the method was immunoSEQ multiplex PCR. This table has around 2,000,000 clones, around 96% appearing once. Sequencing used naive CD8+ T cells sorted from blood. Every receptor here comes from a man between 18 and 29 years old in good health.

The chain joins TRBV5-4 to TRBJ2-5; 7 bases line up with TRBD1. The CDR3 loop spans 16 amino acids. With 2 bases clipped from V and 0 bases from J, the junction kept 7 bases outside the gene matches. Germline-derived CDR1 and CDR2 are SGHNT and YYREEE (reference sequence). CDR3 nucleotides: TGTGCCAGCAGCTTAGGGGGCGCCTACAACCAAGAGACCCAGTACTTC. It is translated as CASSLGGAYNQETQYF.

The gene calls are TRBV11-2 and TRBJ2-1; a weak D match, TRBD1 (6 bases). The V end lost 3 bases, the J end lost 5 bases, and 8 bases lay between the germline ends. Germline V gene lookup returns CDR1 SGHAT and CDR2 FQNNGV. The CDR3 sequence is 13 residues long. The CDR3 here is CASSFYRDNEQFF. CDR3 sequence (DNA): TGTGCCAGCAGCTTTTACAGGGACAATGAGCAGTTCTTC.

The gene calls are TRBV6-5 and TRBJ2-7, with TRBD1 matching over 12 bases. This CDR3 comprises 16 residues. Germline V gene data show CDR1 as MNHEY and CDR2 as SVGAGI. V lost 0 bases to trimming and J lost 5 bases; unmatched junction nucleotides: 5. CDR3 in DNA: TGTGCCAGCAGTTACTCCTCGGGACAGGGGGCTCACGAGCAGTACTTC. This gives the protein CASSYSSGQGAHEQYF.

This chain uses TRBV4-3 with TRBJ1-6, with D perhaps matching TRBD1 (5 bases). The CDR3 runs to 14 residues. In germline, CDR1 is LGHNA, CDR2 YSLEER. V lost 0 bases to trimming and J lost 8 bases, with 8 bases between them. The CDR3 here is CASSQEAQDSPLHF. CDR3 in DNA: TGCGCCAGCAGCCAAGAGGCACAGGATTCACCCCTCCACTTT.

The chain combines TRBV13 with TRBJ2-1; 9 bases are a match to TRBD2. Germline assignment: CDR1 PRHDT and CDR2 FYEKMQ (reference sequence). The CDR3 spans 17 residues. Trimming at V came to 4 bases and at J to 6 bases, leaving 13 bases not matched to a gene. This CDR3 is CASSSTSTLAGANEQFF. Written as DNA, the CDR3 is TGTGCCAGCAGCTCCACCAGCACTTTAGCGGGAGCCAATGAGCAGTTCTTC.

V is TRBV30 and J is TRBJ1-3; TRBD1 might be the D (5 bases). Germline V CDR1 and CDR2: GTSNPN, SVGIG (reference sequence). V lost 5 bases and J lost 4, with 15 bases in between. CDR3 size: 14 residues. CDR3 coding DNA: TGTGCCTGGCTTGCCCGGGACGTCGGAAACACCATATATTTT. Its translation is CAWLARDVGNTIYF.

This clone occurred once. The chain joins TRBV7-9 to TRBJ2-7; TRBD1 matches 10 bases. CDR3 length equals 16 residues. Looked up from germline, CDR1 is SEHNR and CDR2 is FQNEAQ (reference sequence). The junction had 7 bases not matched to a gene; V was cut back by 5 bases and J by 0 bases. The CDR3 reads CASSGPGQGTSYEQYF. The CDR3 DNA sequence: TGTGCCAGCAGCGGACCGGGACAGGGGACCTCCTACGAGCAGTACTTC.